The entry below gives a single T cell receptor beta chain sequence along with its context. CDR1 is SGHRS and CDR2 is YFSETQ in the germline V gene. The V gene end was trimmed by 4 bases and the J gene end by 1 base; junction bases not matched to a gene: 7. This CDR3 is 15 amino acids long. This sample was included in a study of blood T cell repertoires in COVID-19. About the study: Specimens from acute and convalescent COVID-19 originated in the United States, Italy and Spain.

In the original analysis: By means of reference gene primer amplification, nucleated cell counts were estimated. Measured with immunoSEQ multiplex PCR; TCRdb has only the in-frame clones, and not every one. V and J calls plus clone size are reproduced from that table; the DNA served to infer D and trimming. This sample has about 85,000 clones; more than 65% occur once, and the top ten carry approximately 10%. This sequence was found in a man in his 70s with acute or convalescent COVID-19. The sequenced sample was peripheral blood. The chain employs TRBV5-1 and TRBJ2-7; 8 bases agree with TRBD2. The CDR3 reads CASSPLAGGSYEQYF. The CDR3 region has the DNA TGCGCCAGCAGCCCTCTGGCGGGGGGATCCTACGAGCAGTACTTC.